This T cell receptor (beta chain) is from a study of glioma-infiltrating T cells. This clonotype has a count of ten or more. The V gene's germline CDR1 is MDHEN and CDR2 SYDVKM. V was cut by 8 bases and J by 9 bases, with 14 bases left in between. The CDR3 is made up of 13 amino acids. Using RNA template, CDR3s of TCR alpha and beta were amplified with iRepertoire arm-PCR. MiXCR, run by TCRdb on the multiplex PCR reads, gives a single entry per CDR3 protein. The sample yields about 380,000 distinct CDR3 sequences, around 45% seen once. This receptor was taken from a human donor with low-grade glioma or glioblastoma, undergoing nonglioma brain surgery, or in good health (not recorded which). Input material: glioma tissue, nonneoplastic brain tissue, or PBMCs (not recorded which). This chain joins TRBV28 and TRBJ1-6; D not resolved. The CDR3 loop reads CASWELGSSPLHF. The DNA for the CDR3 is TGTGCCAGCTGGGAGCTGGGTAGTTCACCCCTCCACTTT.